The clone carrying this T cell receptor (beta chain) was detected only a few times. Its antigen is not identified. TCR beta CDR3 regions were amplified from RNA transcripts. The TCR CDR3 first-round RT-PCR relied on the HTBI primer set. MiXCR was run by TCRdb on the multiplex PCR reads, yielding one entry per CDR3 protein. The sample has 490,000 or so distinct CDR3 sequences, around 50% seen once. The data derive from a study of T cells in Graves' hyperthyroidism and ophthalmopathy. Broader study findings: Most thyroid clonotypes that were expanded above 0.001 also turned up in blood. Onset of ophthalmopathy came a median roughly 6.4 months after the model predicted it.

Germline CDR1 is SQVTM and CDR2 is ANQGSEA. The CDR3 loop spans 11 amino acids. The V gene lost 3 bases and the J gene lost 8 bases, with 10 bases spanning the gap. The diagnostic basis comprised clinical symptoms, serum thyroxine and TRAb, thyroid ultrasound and orbital computed tomography. The source material was peripheral blood or thyroid tissue (not recorded which). The V gene is TRBV29-1, the J gene TRBJ1-1; D not resolved. The clonotype was recovered from an adult woman with Graves' disease, either hyperthyroidism or ophthalmopathy (not recorded which). The CDR3 DNA is TGCAGCGTTGAGGAGACGGGAGAAGCTTTCTTT. Translation gives CSVEETGEAFF. Combining the CDR3 with reference TRBV29-1 and TRBJ1-1 gives the whole variable domain SAVISQKPSRDICQRGTSLTIQCQVDSQVTMMFWYRQQPGQSLTLIATANQGSEATYESGFVIDKFPISRPNLTFSTLTVSNMSPEDSSIYLCSVEETGEAFFGQGTRLTVV.